The 25 T cell receptor beta chains listed next were all sequenced from one sample in a study of shared clonotypes between healthy human individuals (dated by TCRdb to the early 2020s). The library relied on the immunoSEQ multiplex PCR assay. Not all clones reach the TCRdb copy of this immuneACCESS table, which keeps in-frame sequences only. Checked studies attribute under half of the gap to unresolved V genes and leave the rest unexplained. Across this sample there are 450,000 to 600,000 clones, with roughly 78% seen only once. Less than 15% of the sample comes from the top ten. Sequenced sample: PBMCs. The receptors stem from a woman in her 40s in good health. Some clones in this sample may be carry-over from other donors' samples.

This clone has ten or more counts. The V and J genes are TRBV28 and TRBJ2-1, with TRBD1 identical over 11 bases. CDR1 and CDR2 (germline): MDHEN, SYDVKM. The CDR3 consists of 16 residues. Trimming cost V 5 bases and J 8 bases; bases outside gene matches: 11. The CDR3 loop reads CASSPYPGQGEHEQFF. The CDR3 nucleotides read TGTGCCAGCAGTCCCTACCCGGGACAGGGGGAACATGAGCAGTTCTTC.

The rearrangement uses TRBV5-1 and TRBJ1-2; D is ambiguous. V was cut by 3 bases and J by 2 bases, with 11 bases left in between. The V gene's germline CDR1 is SGHRS and CDR2 YFSETQ. The CDR3 has 14 amino acids. The CDR3 protein is CASSSPGYNYGYTF. In DNA form, the CDR3 reads TGCGCCAGCAGCTCTCCGGGATACAACTATGGCTACACCTTC. Looking up the rest from reference TRBV5-1 and TRBJ1-2 gives the full variable domain: KAGVTQTPRYLIKTRGQQVTLSCSPISGHRSVSWYQQTPGQGLQFLFEYFSETQRNKGNFPGRFSGRQFSNSRSEMNVSTLELGDSALYLCASSSPGYNYGYTFGSGTRLTVV.

The chain has TRBV30 and TRBJ2-2; 8 bases line up with TRBD1. The CDR3 loop spans 13 amino acids. CDR1 is GTSNPN, CDR2 SVGIG, per germline (reference sequence). With V trimmed by 3 bases and J by 6 bases, 3 bases remained unmatched. CDR3 amino acids: CAWRRTGSGELFF. CDR3 DNA sequence: TGTGCCTGGAGGAGGACAGGGTCCGGGGAGCTGTTTTTT. Full variable domain (outside the CDR3, taken from reference TRBV30 and TRBJ2-2): SQTIHQWPATLVQPVGSPLSLECTVEGTSNPNLYWYRQAAGRGLQLLFYSVGIGQISSEVPQNLSASRPQDRQFILSSKKLLLSDSGFYLCAWRRTGSGELFFGEGSRLTVL.

The genes are TRBV16 and TRBJ2-3; 10 bases match TRBD2. Losses at the gene ends were 0 bases for V and 2 bases for J; bases not matched to a gene: 5. The CDR3 sequence is 17 residues long. CDR1 KGHSY and CDR2 FQNENV come from the germline V gene. The CDR3 spells CASSQSRTSGHTDTQYF. The CDR3 nucleotides read TGTGCCAGCAGCCAATCAAGGACTAGCGGACACACAGATACGCAGTATTTT.

The CDR3 region is CASSLMATTSSYEQYF. CDR3 DNA sequence: TGTGCCAGCAGTTTGATGGCGACGACCTCTTCCTACGAGCAGTACTTC. The V gene is TRBV27, the J gene TRBJ2-7; the D is unclear. V lost 3 bases to trimming and J lost 1 base, with 16 bases between them. Germline loops: CDR1 MNHEY, CDR2 SMNVEV (reference sequence). The CDR3 is made up of 16 amino acids.

This clone was recorded only once. The chain recombines TRBV6-4 with TRBJ1-5, with D unclear. V shed 5 bases and J shed 9 bases, with 17 bases lying between them. The CDR3 covers 14 residues. Germline CDR1 is MRHNA and CDR2 is SNTAGT. The CDR3 region is CASSRFDYPAPQHF. Here the CDR3 DNA reads TGTGCCAGCAGTCGTTTTGACTATCCAGCGCCCCAGCATTTT.

The gene calls are TRBV18 and TRBJ1-2; no clear D. The germline CDR1 and CDR2 sequences are KGHSH and LQKENI. The CDR3 sequence is 13 residues long. Trimming took 4 bases from V and 9 from J, leaving 15 bases between them. The CDR3 loop is CASSREPGGSYTF. The CDR3 nucleotides read TGTGCCAGCTCACGAGAACCGGGCGGGAGCTACACCTTC.

V usage is TRBV27 and J usage is TRBJ1-4, with a tentative D call TRBD1 (6 bases). With 4 bases removed from V and 8 bases from J, the gap between germline ends came to 20 bases. Germline lookup yields CDR1 MNHEY and CDR2 SMNVEV (reference sequence). This CDR3 comprises 16 residues. This chain's CDR3 is CASSSALGGAREKLFF. Here the CDR3 DNA reads TGTGCCAGCAGTTCCGCCTTGGGGGGGGCAAGGGAAAAACTGTTTTTT.

This clone was counted between two and nine times. This chain connects TRBV19 to TRBJ1-5; 7 bases align to TRBD1. The length of the CDR3 is 15 residues. The germline gives CDR1 LNHDA, CDR2 SQIVND (reference sequence). Germline trimming cut 2 bases from V and 4 bases from J; bases unmatched to any gene: 5. CDR3 residues: CASSIRQGSNQPQHF. The CDR3 DNA is TGTGCCAGTAGTATAAGACAGGGTTCGAATCAGCCCCAGCATTTT.

This chain links TRBV5-1 with TRBJ2-1, with TRBD2 matching over 14 bases. The germline gives CDR1 SGHRS, CDR2 YFSETQ. J was trimmed by 6 bases and V by 4 bases; bases with no gene match: 9. The CDR3 consists of 17 residues. The CDR3 nucleotides are TGCGCCAGCAGCCTACAACAGGGACTAGCGGGGGTCAATGAGCAGTTCTTC. Amino acid sequence: CASSLQQGLAGVNEQFF.

This chain connects TRBV5-6 to TRBJ2-1; 10 nucleotides align to TRBD1. Germline CDR1 and CDR2: SGHDT and YYEEEE. After removal of 4 bases from V and 4 bases from J, the junction contained 11 bases not matched to a gene. This CDR3 comprises 17 residues. The CDR3 is CASSGRTGGNLYNEQFF. The CDR3 DNA follows: TGTGCCAGCAGCGGAAGGACAGGGGGGAATTTGTACAATGAGCAGTTCTTC.

This clone appeared a few times. The V call is TRBV2, the J call TRBJ1-5; TRBD1 is a possible D gene (5 bases). The germline V and J ends were trimmed by 2 bases and 4 bases, with 12 bases remaining between them. In germline, CDR1 is SNHLY, CDR2 FYNNEI. The CDR3 contains 15 residues. The CDR3 DNA follows: TGTGCCAGCAGTGAAAGTCAGGGCCGTAATCAGCCCCAGCATTTT. Translating gives CASSESQGRNQPQHF.

In this sample, this clone turned up once. The rearrangement joins TRBV6-6 to TRBJ2-7; D could derive from TRBD1 or TRBD2 (5 bases each). CDR3 size: 15 residues. Germline CDR1 reads MNHNY; CDR2 reads SVGAGI (reference sequence). V lost 0 bases and J 2 bases, leaving 11 bases between the germline ends. The CDR3 nucleotides are TGTGCCAGCAGTTACTCAGGGGACGGAACCTACGAGCAGTACTTC. Translated: CASSYSGDGTYEQYF.

The chain carries TRBV19 and TRBJ1-1; D is unclear. Germline CDR1 and CDR2: LNHDA and SQIVND (reference sequence). The V and J ends lost 6 bases and 9 bases respectively, with 14 bases between them. The CDR3 has 12 residues. The CDR3 DNA reads as TGTGCCAGTAGCCCCGGACTGCGTAAAGCTTTCTTT. Protein sequence: CASSPGLRKAFF.

The chain carries TRBV5-6 and TRBJ2-3; the match to TRBD2 covers 14 bases. The CDR3 consists of 16 residues. Germline values: CDR1 SGHDT, CDR2 YYEEEE. Trimming cost V 3 bases and J 6 bases; bases outside gene matches: 6. The CDR3 DNA follows: TGTGCCAGCAGCTGGGGACTAGCGGGAGACTTGGATACGCAGTATTTT. Protein sequence: CASSWGLAGDLDTQYF.

The chain carries TRBV7-6 and TRBJ2-4, with D hard to call. Germline CDR1 and CDR2: SGHVS and FNYEAQ. The CDR3 covers 15 residues. The ends were cut back, 5 bases at V and 2 bases at J, with 13 bases in the middle. The CDR3, as DNA: TGTGCCAGCAGCGGTGACGGCAGCTCCAAAAACATTCAGTACTTC. Translation gives CASSGDGSSKNIQYF. Variable domain in full (rest from reference TRBV7-6 and TRBJ2-4): GAGVSQSPRYKVTKRGQDVALRCDPISGHVSLYWYRQALGQGPEFLTYFNYEAQQDKSGLPNDRFSAERPEGSISTLTIQRTEQRDSAMYRCASSGDGSSKNIQYFGAGTRLSVL.

The chain has TRBV9 and TRBJ1-1; D is unresolved. Per the germline V gene, CDR1 is SGDLS and CDR2 is YYNGEE. The CDR3 spans 14 residues. Trimming took off 0 bases at V and 8 bases at J, with 14 bases between the two ends. The DNA for the CDR3 is TGTGCCAGCAGCGTAGAGGCCCCGATGATGGAAGCTTTCTTT. Amino acid sequence: CASSVEAPMMEAFF.

The chain is built from TRBV10-3 and TRBJ2-7, with 9 bases matching TRBD2. This CDR3 is 17 amino acids long. The ends lost 9 bases at V and 0 bases at J; junction bases unmatched: 15. Per the germline V gene, CDR1 is ENHRY and CDR2 is SYGVKD. The CDR3 loop reads CAIAPGGGRGSSYEQYF. Written as DNA, the CDR3 is TGTGCCATAGCCCCCGGGGGCGGGAGGGGGAGCTCCTACGAGCAGTACTTC.

This sequence joins TRBV9 and TRBJ2-7; TRBD2 might be the D (5 bases). The germline gives CDR1 SGDLS, CDR2 YYNGEE. The CDR3 contains 15 residues. V lost 4 bases to trimming and J lost 3 bases, with 17 bases between them. The CDR3 DNA reads TGTGCCAGCAGCCCCAAGCTTGGGGAGTTCTACGAGCAGTACTTC. Protein sequence: CASSPKLGEFYEQYF.

This chain connects TRBV7-2 to TRBJ2-7; D unresolved. Germline-derived CDR1 and CDR2 are SGHTA and FQGNSA. There are 13 residues in the CDR3. V shed 5 bases and J shed 2 bases, with 10 bases lying between them. The CDR3 nucleotides are TGTGCCAGCAGCACCGGAACCACCTACGAGCAGTACTTC. Translation gives CASSTGTTYEQYF.

This rearrangement joins TRBV11-2 to TRBJ2-7, with TRBD1 matching 10 bases. Trimming took 2 bases from V and 5 from J; bases not matched to a gene: 9. The CDR3 has 16 residues. Germline-derived CDR1 and CDR2 are SGHAT and FQNNGV. Written as DNA, the CDR3 is TGTGCCAGCAGCTTACCCCCCGGGACAGGGGTCCACGAGCAGTACTTC. Encoded protein: CASSLPPGTGVHEQYF.

The chain has TRBV7-9 and TRBJ2-1, with TRBD2 identical over 7 bases. CDR1 and CDR2 from the germline V gene are SEHNR and FQNEAQ (reference sequence). Unmatched junction bases numbered 8, after V lost 7 bases and J lost 5 bases. The CDR3 contains 14 residues. The CDR3 DNA follows: TGTGCCAGCAACCCGGGGGGAGGGAACAATGAGCAGTTCTTC. It specifies CASNPGGGNNEQFF. The variable domain in full, completed from reference TRBV7-9 and TRBJ2-1, reads DTGVSQNPRHKITKRGQNVTFRCDPISEHNRLYWYRQTLGQGPEFLTYFQNEAQLEKSRLLSDRFSAERPKGSFSTLEIQRTEQGDSAMYLCASNPGGGNNEQFFGPGTRLTVL.

J is TRBJ2-1 and V is TRBV28; D not certain. Looked up from germline, CDR1 is MDHEN and CDR2 is SYDVKM. Trimming took 10 bases from V and 9 from J, leaving 13 bases between them. There are 11 residues in the CDR3. In DNA form, the CDR3 reads TGTGCCATAACAAACGGGCGTGAGCAGTTCTTC. It encodes CAITNGREQFF.

The rearrangement joins TRBV13 to TRBJ1-5; D unclear. The ends were cut back, 4 bases at V and 5 bases at J, with 12 bases in the middle. The CDR3 has 14 residues. Germline loops: CDR1 PRHDT, CDR2 FYEKMQ (reference sequence). CDR3 residues: CASSSSRDYQPQHF. The CDR3 coding sequence is TGTGCCAGCAGCTCCTCGAGGGATTATCAGCCCCAGCATTTT.

The chain joins TRBV19 to TRBJ1-2; D uncertain. Per the germline V gene, CDR1 is LNHDA and CDR2 is SQIVND (reference sequence). V shed 3 bases and J shed 1 base, with 12 bases lying between them. This CDR3 comprises 15 residues. The CDR3 is CASSIEFQNNYGYTF. CDR3 nucleotide sequence: TGTGCCAGTAGTATCGAGTTTCAGAATAACTATGGCTACACCTTC.